This T cell receptor (beta chain) is drawn from a study of T cells after yellow fever vaccination (dated by TCRdb to the late 2010s). With respect to the entire study: Libraries from fractions with low cell numbers were prepared with the SMART-Seq v4 Ultra Low Input RNA kit. To follow T-cell clones before and after primary and booster YFV17D yellow fever vaccination, bulk TCR alpha and beta repertoires were sequenced over time. Two healthy male donors made up the cohort, one aged 18 to 29 years and the other aged 30 to 40 years. Blood was collected at multiple timepoints before and after primary and secondary immunization, and bulk PBMC replicates and cell subsets were isolated.

V sheds 0 bases and J sheds 3 bases, leaving 9 bases between their ends. Measured from the cysteine to the phenylalanine, the CDR3 is 14 residues long. Solely the CDR3 DNA is kept, with 42 bases framed from the first base. The germline V gene (reference sequence) yields LGHDT for CDR1 and YNNKEL for CDR2. TCR cDNA was synthesized by 5'RACE template switching, which introduced a universal primer site and unique molecular identifiers. Priming for cDNA synthesis came from both the TCR alpha and TCR beta constant segments. Library amplification used two PCR steps, and the second PCR step added sample barcodes and sequencing adapters. Sequencing of libraries was performed on Illumina HiSeq 2500 (2x100 bp) or NovaSeq (2x150 bp). The source study handled its data this way. Reads were demultiplexed and collapsed into UMI consensus sequences with MIGEC, and V(D)J alignment was performed with MiXCR. Clonotypes responding to the vaccine were identified with edgeR on replicate PBMC samples, with the criteria of FDR below 0.01 and a log2 fold change above 5 up to day 15. Bulk clonotypes were assigned CD4 or CD8 identity according to which sequenced CD4 or CD8 repertoire held them at higher abundance. The raw public reads went through TCRdb reprocessing: fastp at Q25, MiXCR clone calling, in-frame beta chains kept. Rows with one shared CDR3 protein collapse into an entry with the most common genes and DNA. TCRdb, rather than the study authors, made the V and J calls. Present in this sample are under 300,000 distinct CDR3 sequences, approximately 12% of which were seen just once. Roughly 0.5% of the sample goes to the ten largest clones.

This clonotype was picked up a small number of times. Its antigen is unknown. No base-level quality is on record; no much larger clone is a single base apart. The sample's treatment or condition, from its label and the paper: live attenuated yellow fever vaccine strain. A standard Ficoll-Paque protocol was used to isolate PBMCs from peripheral blood. Dynabeads CD4 and CD8 positive selection kits were used to isolate CD4 and CD8 T-cell fractions. TriZol was used to extract RNA from bulk PBMCs, CD4 and CD8 fractions, and dextramer-positive and dextramer-negative fractions. The paper as a whole reports these results and caveats: A small share of clonotypes occurred in both CD4 and CD8 compartments, likely arising from convergent recombination. Most clones expanded after primary vaccination were re-detected after the booster (about 96% of CD4 and around 88% of CD8), suggesting broad memory maintenance. The secondary T-cell response was weaker than the primary response but faster, peaking on day 5 instead of day 15. Only two donors were included in the study, so the extent to which the findings can be generalized is limited. Computational filtering was needed because FACS-sorted repertoires could contain abundant contaminating clonotypes from the bulk population.

This specimen consisted of CD4+ T cells sorted from PBMCs, obtained 45 days after the yellow fever booster vaccination. This chain joins TRBV3-1 to TRBJ2-7; a tentative D match to TRBD2 spans 5 bases. This receptor was obtained from a man aged 25-45 years who received the YFV17D yellow fever vaccine. CDR3 protein: CASSQELGYYEQYF. The nucleotide sequence reads TGTGCCAGCAGCCAAGAACTAGGCTACTACGAGCAGTACTTC.